A single sample is the source of the 9 T cell receptor beta chains below, sequenced in a study of blood T cell repertoires in COVID-19. Here immunoSEQ multiplex PCR was the method, and the copy in TCRdb shows in-frame clones only, minus some. The sample holds under 140,000 clones, approximately 90% seen once. The sequencing sample was made of peripheral blood. These receptors all come from a woman in her forties or fifties with acute or convalescent COVID-19.

This chain uses TRBV27 with TRBJ1-1, with TRBD1 matching 8 bases. Germline V gene sequence: CDR1 MNHEY, CDR2 SMNVEV (reference sequence). After removal of 5 bases from V and 0 bases from J, the junction contained 11 bases not matched to a gene. The CDR3 consists of 17 residues. The CDR3 loop is CASSRGRDRLLNTEAFF. The CDR3, as DNA: TGTGCCAGCAGTCGGGGGCGGGACAGGCTGTTGAACACTGAAGCTTTCTTT.

This clone was detected only a few times. The chain employs TRBV29-1 and TRBJ2-3; 8 bases align to TRBD2. Looked up from germline, CDR1 is SQVTM and CDR2 is ANQGSEA. The J segment lost 3 bases and the V segment lost 2 bases, leaving 7 bases of the junction unmatched. This CDR3 region has 15 residues. CDR3 amino acids: CSVERSGSLTDTQYF. As DNA, the CDR3 is TGCAGCGTTGAACGGAGCGGGAGCTTGACAGATACGCAGTATTTT.

In its sample, this clone was seen once. The chain joins TRBV7-8 to TRBJ1-4, with TRBD1 matching 7 bases. The CDR3 loop spans 16 amino acids. Germline-derived CDR1 and CDR2 are SGHVS and FQNEAQ. J gave up 7 bases and V 3 bases, and 11 bases lay outside the gene matches. Here the CDR3 reads CASSFLGDRAGEKLFF. In nucleotides, the CDR3 is TGTGCCAGCAGCTTCCTGGGTGACAGGGCCGGTGAAAAACTGTTTTTT.

This clone appeared a single time. The chain employs TRBV5-1 and TRBJ2-3; the D gene is possibly TRBD2 (6 bases). The CDR3 has 13 residues. The V and J ends lost 7 bases and 3 bases respectively, with 12 bases between them. Germline V gene lookup returns CDR1 SGHRS and CDR2 YFSETQ. CDR3: CASGAGGTDTQYF. Written as DNA, the CDR3 is TGCGCCAGCGGCGCCGGGGGTACAGATACGCAGTATTTT. Full variable domain (outside the CDR3, taken from reference TRBV5-1 and TRBJ2-3): KAGVTQTPRYLIKTRGQQVTLSCSPISGHRSVSWYQQTPGQGLQFLFEYFSETQRNKGNFPGRFSGRQFSNSRSEMNVSTLELGDSALYLCASGAGGTDTQYFGPGTRLTVL.

The chain uses TRBV30 and TRBJ2-3; 14 nucleotides align to TRBD2. Germline CDR1 reads GTSNPN; CDR2 reads SVGIG (reference sequence). V lost 2 bases, J lost 5 bases, and 3 bases stayed unmatched. This CDR3 is 15 amino acids long. The CDR3 protein is CAWSYGTSGRDTQYF. The CDR3, as DNA: TGTGCCTGGAGTTACGGGACTAGCGGGAGAGATACGCAGTATTTT.

CDR3 nucleotide sequence: TGTGCCAGCAGTTTACTCAGGGAGCAGTACTTC. It translates to CASSLLREQYF. The chain carries TRBV28 and TRBJ2-7; D uncertain. Between the trimmed V and J ends, which lost 2 bases and 7 bases, there was a span of 6 bases. The CDR3 has 11 amino acids. Germline CDR1 reads MDHEN; CDR2 reads SYDVKM.

This clone came up once. CDR3 loop: CASSTKTGYQPQHF. The CDR3 DNA reads TGTGCCAGCAGTACCAAGACTGGATATCAGCCCCAGCATTTT. This rearrangement joins TRBV6-5 to TRBJ1-5; D gene unclear. Germline CDR1 is MNHEY and CDR2 is SVGAGI. Trimming pared 5 bases from V and 5 bases from J, leaving 13 bases between. The CDR3 runs to 14 residues.

The V gene is TRBV6-5, the J gene TRBJ1-6; no reliable D call. The V end lost 2 bases, the J end lost 10 bases, and 9 bases lay between the germline ends. Germline V gene lookup returns CDR1 MNHEY and CDR2 SVGAGI. The CDR3 extends over 13 amino acids. CDR3 sequence reads: CASSYPERSPLHF. In DNA form, the CDR3 reads TGTGCCAGCAGTTACCCCGAACGGTCACCCCTCCACTTT.

The chain couples TRBV24-1 to TRBJ2-1; 9 bases align to TRBD2. V lost 8 bases and J lost 9; bases outside the gene matches: 7. This CDR3 contains 13 residues. CDR1 KGHDR and CDR2 SFDVKD come from the germline V gene. CDR3 sequence: CATKASGTLEQFF. The CDR3 DNA follows: TGTGCCACCAAGGCTAGCGGGACCCTTGAGCAGTTCTTC.